These 10 T cell receptor beta chains were all obtained from the same sample, sequenced in a study of cytomegalovirus exposure and HLA in healthy donors. This PCR relied on a set of 60 Vbeta primers and 13 Jbeta primers. This table comes from immunoSEQ multiplex PCR, and its TCRdb copy is limited to in-frame clones, with some not included. Of 130,000 to 150,000 clones detected, just under 80% appear once; the ten largest clones hold about 2.2%. Sequencing was carried out using PBMCs. These receptors were obtained from a young man in good health and CMV-seronegative.

This clone has only a few counts. The chain carries TRBV27 and TRBJ2-5; TRBD1 matches 8 bases. V dropped 5 bases and J dropped 4; count of bases not matched to a gene: 9. The CDR3 covers 15 residues. Per the germline V gene, CDR1 is MNHEY and CDR2 is SMNVEV (reference sequence). CDR3 coding DNA: TGTGCCAGCAGTCCTACGACAGGGGACTTAGAGACCCAGTACTTC. Amino acid sequence: CASSPTTGDLETQYF.

This clone has just a few counts. The junction and the germline gene differ at one end; a read error may be behind it. The V call is TRBV15, the J call TRBJ2-6, with D perhaps matching TRBD1 (5 bases). CDR1 is LNHNV and CDR2 is YYDKDF in the germline V gene (reference sequence). CDR3 size: 15 residues. In DNA form, the CDR3 reads TGTGCCACCAGCAGAGATCGATCTGGGGCCAACGTCTTGACTTTC. It is translated as CATSRDRSGANVLTF.

The rearrangement uses TRBV30 and TRBJ1-1; D unclear. Trimming left V 0 bases short and J 1 base short, with 6 bases between. This CDR3 is 13 amino acids long. CDR1 and CDR2 (germline): GTSNPN, SVGIG (reference sequence). CDR3 loop: CAWSVERNTEAFF. The CDR3 nucleotides read TGTGCCTGGAGTGTAGAGCGGAACACTGAAGCTTTCTTT. Drawing the rest from reference TRBV30 and TRBJ1-1, the complete variable domain is SQTIHQWPATLVQPVGSPLSLECTVEGTSNPNLYWYRQAAGRGLQLLFYSVGIGQISSEVPQNLSASRPQDRQFILSSKKLLLSDSGFYLCAWSVERNTEAFFGQGTRLTVV.

This chain joins TRBV5-1 and TRBJ2-6; D perhaps matches TRBD2 (5 bases). V dropped 0 bases and J dropped 2 bases, with 9 bases sitting between them. The CDR3 loop spans 16 amino acids. Germline V gives CDR1 SGHRS, CDR2 YFSETQ. The CDR3 sequence: CASSLGGSPGANVLTF. CDR3 coding DNA: TGCGCCAGCAGCTTGGGAGGGTCCCCTGGGGCCAACGTCCTGACTTTC.

The chain is built from TRBV13 and TRBJ2-4; D not certain. CDR1 and CDR2 from the germline V gene are PRHDT and FYEKMQ (reference sequence). Trimming left V 4 bases short and J 1 base short, with 17 bases between. The CDR3 is 17 amino acids. The CDR3 DNA reads as TGTGCCAGCAGCTCCTTAGGCCTTACGCGGGCCAAAAACATTCAGTACTTC. This translates into CASSSLGLTRAKNIQYF.

The CDR3, as DNA: TGCGCCAGCCCCGACAGGGCCTCCTATGGCTACACCTTC. Its translation is CASPDRASYGYTF. The chain combines TRBV10-2 with TRBJ1-2; TRBD1 matches 7 bases. This CDR3 spans 13 amino acids. CDR1 WSHSY and CDR2 SAAADI come from the germline V gene. Unmatched junction bases numbered 7, after V lost 8 bases and J lost 4 bases.

This clone appeared once. This chain links TRBV7-9 with TRBJ2-7, with TRBD1 matching 7 bases. Germline lookup yields CDR1 SEHNR and CDR2 FQNEAQ (reference sequence). V was pared by 8 bases and J by 3 bases, with 13 bases of the junction left unmatched. CDR3 length equals 15 residues. DNA for the CDR3: TGTGCCAGCGATACGTCTCCGGCAGGGGGCTACGAGCAGTACTTC. It yields the protein CASDTSPAGGYEQYF. Supplemented by reference TRBV7-9 and TRBJ2-7, the full variable domain reads DTGVSQNPRHKITKRGQNVTFRCDPISEHNRLYWYRQTLGQGPEFLTYFQNEAQLEKSRLLSDRFSAERPKGSFSTLEIQRTEQGDSAMYLCASDTSPAGGYEQYFGPGTRLTVT.

This clone was seen more than once but under ten times. The CDR3 sequence is CAGRQGGEQYF. CDR3 coding DNA: TGTGCCGGTAGACAGGGGGGCGAGCAGTACTTC. The chain recombines TRBV6-1 with TRBJ2-7; TRBD1 matches at 9 bases. The germline V gene has CDR1 MNHNS and CDR2 SASEGT. Losses at the gene ends were 11 bases for V and 6 bases for J; bases not matched to a gene: 5. CDR3 length equals 11 residues.

This sequence joins TRBV7-9 and TRBJ2-5, with 8 positions matching TRBD2. The CDR3 runs 16 residues. Germline CDR1 and CDR2: SEHNR and FQNEAQ (reference sequence). V was pared by 4 bases and J by 5 bases, with 12 bases of the junction left unmatched. CDR3 amino acids: CASSWGWSGGEETQYF. CDR3 bases: TGTGCCAGCAGCTGGGGATGGAGCGGGGGAGAGGAGACCCAGTACTTC. Full variable domain (outside the CDR3, taken from reference TRBV7-9 and TRBJ2-5): DTGVSQNPRHKITKRGQNVTFRCDPISEHNRLYWYRQTLGQGPEFLTYFQNEAQLEKSRLLSDRFSAERPKGSFSTLEIQRTEQGDSAMYLCASSWGWSGGEETQYFGPGTRLLVL.

This clone turned up a few times. The CDR3 reads CATSREPDRVGDEKLFF. For the CDR3, the DNA is TGTGCCACCAGCAGAGAGCCCGACAGGGTCGGGGATGAAAAACTGTTTTTT. V gene TRBV15 combines with J gene TRBJ1-4; 7 bases map to TRBD1. CDR1 is LNHNV and CDR2 is YYDKDF in the germline V gene (reference sequence). This CDR3 has 17 residues. Trimming at V came to 0 bases and at J to 6 bases, leaving 10 bases not matched to a gene.